The clone carrying this TCR beta chain has a handful of counts. This specimen comes from a study of T cells of healthy individuals. TCRdb reprocessed the 5' RACE reads via MiXCR and lists one record per CDR3 protein. The table records 95,000 to 100,000 distinct CDR3 sequences, approximately 15% of them present only once. V was pared by 1 base and J by 3 bases, with 9 bases of the junction left unmatched. Germline V CDR1 and CDR2: SGDLS, YYNGEE. The CDR3 contains 16 residues. The sequence was obtained from a human donor in good health. The chain recombines TRBV9 with TRBJ2-5, with 7 bases lining up with TRBD1. The CDR3 DNA reads TGTGCCAGCAGCGTAAGCTCAGGGGGAGTGGAAGAGACCCAGTACTTC. Protein sequence: CASSVSSGGVEETQYF.